This record looks at one TCR beta chain sequence and its context. The data belong to a study of CD8 T cells in Susac syndrome. The RNA input was about 0.5 to 1 ug, and it was reverse transcribed with random hexamers. TCRdb processed the immunoSEQ multiplex PCR reads anew with MiXCR; each CDR3 protein has one entry. The sample carries approximately 170,000 distinct CDR3 sequences, roughly 94% recorded once. The V end lost 6 bases, the J end lost 3 bases, and 12 bases lay between the germline ends. This CDR3 is 13 amino acids long. The source material was CD4+ T cells from PBMCs. The chain uses TRBV12-3 or TRBV12-4 and TRBJ2-7; D may be TRBD1 (5 bases). The sequence was collected from a human donor with multiple sclerosis. The CDR3: CASSSGSGYEQYF. The CDR3 nucleotides are TGTGCCAGCAGCTCAGGGTCGGGCTACGAGCAGTACTTC.